What follows describes a single TCR beta chain. Germline CDR1 LNHNV, CDR2 YYDKDF (reference sequence). The CDR3 runs 17 residues. Germline trimming cut 3 bases from V and 5 bases from J; bases unmatched to any gene: 13. These data originate in a study of blood T cell repertoires in COVID-19. The overall study: Acute-phase and convalescent COVID-19 samples originated in the United States, Italy and Spain.

In the original processing: Amplification of reference gene primers provided the estimated nucleated cell counts. The table came from immunoSEQ multiplex PCR; TCRdb's copy has only in-frame clones and leaves some out. The D gene and trimming were derived from the DNA, and the V and J assignments and clone size from that table. The sample contains 140,000 to 150,000 clones, around 82% of which appear only once. The genes are TRBV15 and TRBJ2-7, with 10 nucleotides matching TRBD2. What was sequenced was peripheral blood. The TCR sequence derives from a human donor with acute or convalescent COVID-19. The donor label of this sample is uncertain. CDR3 sequence reads: CATSSSSGGPLGNEQYF. DNA for the CDR3: TGTGCCACCAGCAGTTCTAGCGGGGGTCCCTTGGGGAACGAGCAGTACTTC. The variable domain in full, completed from reference TRBV15 and TRBJ2-7, reads DAMVIQNPRYQVTQFGKPVTLSCSQTLNHNVMYWYQQKSSQAPKLLFHYYDKDFNNEADTPDNFQSRRPNTSFCFLDIRSPGLGDTAMYLCATSSSSGGPLGNEQYFGPGTRLTVT.